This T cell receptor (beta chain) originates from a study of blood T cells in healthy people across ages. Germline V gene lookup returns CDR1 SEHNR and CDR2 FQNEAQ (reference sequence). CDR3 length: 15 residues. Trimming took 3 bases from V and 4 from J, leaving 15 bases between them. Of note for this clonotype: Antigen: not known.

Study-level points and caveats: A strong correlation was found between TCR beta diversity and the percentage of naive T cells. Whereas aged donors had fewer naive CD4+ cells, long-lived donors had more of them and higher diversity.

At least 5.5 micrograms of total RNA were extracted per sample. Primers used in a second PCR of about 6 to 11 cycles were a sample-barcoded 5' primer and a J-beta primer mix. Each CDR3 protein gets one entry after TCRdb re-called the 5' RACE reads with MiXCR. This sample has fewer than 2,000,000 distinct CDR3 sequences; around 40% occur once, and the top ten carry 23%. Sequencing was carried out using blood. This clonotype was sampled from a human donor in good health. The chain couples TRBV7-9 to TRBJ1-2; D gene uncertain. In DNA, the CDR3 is TGTGCCAGCAGCTTTCGTGATGCGTCCAGCTATGGCTACACCTTC. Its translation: CASSFRDASSYGYTF.